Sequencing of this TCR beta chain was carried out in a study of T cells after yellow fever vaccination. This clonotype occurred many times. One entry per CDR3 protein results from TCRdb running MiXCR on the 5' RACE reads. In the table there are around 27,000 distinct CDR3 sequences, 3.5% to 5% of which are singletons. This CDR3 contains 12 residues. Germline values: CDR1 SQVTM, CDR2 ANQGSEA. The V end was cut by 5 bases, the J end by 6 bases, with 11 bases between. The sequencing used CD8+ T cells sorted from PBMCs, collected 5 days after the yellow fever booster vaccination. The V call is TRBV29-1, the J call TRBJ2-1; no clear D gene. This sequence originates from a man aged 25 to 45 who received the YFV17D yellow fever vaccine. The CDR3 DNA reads TGCAGCGTTCCCCCTCTGGGCAATGAGCAGTTCTTC. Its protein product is CSVPPLGNEQFF.